This is a list of T cell receptor beta chains from one sample in a study of cytomegalovirus exposure and HLA in healthy donors. The repertoire was sequenced with immunoSEQ multiplex PCR; TCRdb's copy has only in-frame clones and lacks some. The data contain 90,000 or so clones, 82% of them singletons. Sequencing input: PBMCs. These receptors all come from a man between 45 and 60 years old in good health and CMV-seronegative. Each CDR3 is given with its conserved first and last residue. D genes are given only for firm matches. Some rows mark clone size as missing; the rest say once, few, many or name a class of expanded clone.

v_call: TRBV6-5
d_call: .
j_call: TRBJ2-1
clone_size: .
cdr3_aa: CASSRRGGSYNEQFF
cdr3_nt: TGTGCCAGCAGTCGGCGCGGCGGCTCCTACAATGAGCAGTTCTTC

v_call: TRBV7-6
d_call: TRBD2
j_call: TRBJ2-2
clone_size: .
cdr3_aa: CASSSEAGANTGELFF
cdr3_nt: TGTGCCAGCAGCTCGGAAGCGGGAGCGAACACCGGGGAGCTGTTTTTT

v_call: TRBV14
d_call: .
j_call: TRBJ2-7
clone_size: .
cdr3_aa: CASSQLSGVYEQYF
cdr3_nt: TGTGCCAGCAGCCAGCTAAGTGGAGTCTACGAGCAGTACTTC

v_call: TRBV4-2
d_call: .
j_call: TRBJ2-5
clone_size: .
cdr3_aa: CASSQDLQTQYF
cdr3_nt: TGTGCCAGCAGCCAAGATCTCCAGACCCAGTACTTC

v_call: TRBV13
d_call: TRBD2
j_call: TRBJ2-1
clone_size: .
cdr3_aa: CASSIREGEQFF
cdr3_nt: TGTGCCAGCAGCATTAGGGAGGGTGAGCAGTTCTTC

v_call: TRBV5-1
d_call: TRBD2
j_call: TRBJ2-1
clone_size: .
cdr3_aa: CASSSGTTSREQFF
cdr3_nt: TGCGCCAGCAGCTCCGGGACTACCTCCCGGGAGCAGTTCTTC

v_call: TRBV5-6
d_call: .
j_call: TRBJ2-7
clone_size: .
cdr3_aa: CASSWGRGSEQYF
cdr3_nt: TGTGCCAGCAGCTGGGGCCGAGGATCCGAGCAGTACTTC

v_call: TRBV27
d_call: .
j_call: TRBJ1-2
clone_size: .
cdr3_aa: CASSKLQGRDYGYTF
cdr3_nt: TGTGCCAGCAGCAAATTACAGGGAAGGGACTATGGCTACACCTTC

v_call: TRBV18
d_call: .
j_call: TRBJ1-1
clone_size: .
cdr3_aa: CASSQQGMNTEAFF
cdr3_nt: TGTGCCAGCTCCCAACAGGGCATGAACACTGAAGCTTTCTTT

v_call: TRBV25-1
d_call: TRBD1
j_call: TRBJ2-1
clone_size: .
cdr3_aa: CASSVHDRVNEQFF
cdr3_nt: TGTGCCAGCAGTGTCCATGACAGGGTCAATGAGCAGTTCTTC

v_call: TRBV6-1
d_call: .
j_call: TRBJ2-3
clone_size: .
cdr3_aa: CASSEGAGTDTQYF
cdr3_nt: TGTGCCAGCAGTGAAGGTGCAGGCACAGATACGCAGTATTTT

v_call: TRBV11-2
d_call: TRBD1
j_call: TRBJ2-3
clone_size: .
cdr3_aa: CASRQTGGTDTQYF
cdr3_nt: TGTGCCAGCAGGCAGACAGGGGGCACAGATACGCAGTATTTT

v_call: TRBV5-4
d_call: .
j_call: TRBJ1-2
clone_size: .
cdr3_aa: CASSPAEGYYGYTF
cdr3_nt: TGTGCCAGCAGCCCAGCGGAGGGGTACTATGGCTACACCTTC

v_call: TRBV7-9
d_call: .
j_call: TRBJ2-1
clone_size: few
cdr3_aa: CASSLTQNNEQFF
cdr3_nt: TGTGCCAGCAGCCTCACCCAGAACAATGAGCAGTTCTTC

v_call: TRBV30
d_call: TRBD2
j_call: TRBJ2-7
clone_size: .
cdr3_aa: CAWSPETSGTISSYEQYF
cdr3_nt: TGTGCCTGGAGTCCAGAGACTAGCGGGACGATCAGCTCCTACGAGCAGTACTTC

v_call: TRBV19
d_call: TRBD1
j_call: TRBJ1-1
clone_size: .
cdr3_aa: CASIYRGTEAFF
cdr3_nt: TGTGCCAGTATATACAGGGGCACTGAAGCTTTCTTT

v_call: TRBV2
d_call: .
j_call: TRBJ2-5
clone_size: .
cdr3_aa: CASSVGGIETQYF
cdr3_nt: TGTGCCAGCAGTGTTGGGGGGATAGAGACCCAGTACTTC

v_call: TRBV28
d_call: .
j_call: TRBJ2-7
clone_size: .
cdr3_aa: CASSLIRVADEQYF
cdr3_nt: TGTGCCAGCAGTTTAATTAGAGTAGCGGATGAGCAGTACTTC

v_call: TRBV28
d_call: .
j_call: TRBJ2-7
clone_size: .
cdr3_aa: CASSGGWSYEQYF
cdr3_nt: TGTGCCAGCAGCGGGGGTTGGTCCTACGAGCAGTACTTC

v_call: TRBV10-1
d_call: TRBD1
j_call: TRBJ1-5
clone_size: .
cdr3_aa: CASSECGQELQPQHF
cdr3_nt: TGCGCCAGCAGTGAGTGCGGACAGGAGCTTCAGCCCCAGCATTTT

v_call: TRBV7-7
d_call: .
j_call: TRBJ2-3
clone_size: .
cdr3_aa: CASSLGAGDTQYF
cdr3_nt: TGTGCTAGCAGCTTAGGGGCAGGAGATACGCAGTATTTT

v_call: TRBV13
d_call: .
j_call: TRBJ2-7
clone_size: .
cdr3_aa: CASSRSSGPSSYEQYF
cdr3_nt: TGTGCCAGCAGTCGAAGTAGCGGACCAAGCTCCTACGAGCAGTACTTC

v_call: TRBV30
d_call: TRBD1
j_call: TRBJ1-3
clone_size: .
cdr3_aa: CAWSTPGTGYSGNTIYF
cdr3_nt: TGTGCCTGGAGTACCCCAGGGACAGGGTACTCTGGAAACACCATATATTTT

v_call: TRBV7-7
d_call: TRBD1
j_call: TRBJ2-7
clone_size: .
cdr3_aa: CASSTDRGGEQYF
cdr3_nt: TGTGCTAGCAGCACGGACAGGGGTGGCGAGCAGTACTTC

v_call: TRBV7-3
d_call: .
j_call: TRBJ2-1
clone_size: .
cdr3_aa: CASSLTNNEQFF
cdr3_nt: TGTGCCAGCAGCTTAACTAACAATGAGCAGTTCTTC

v_call: TRBV6-5
d_call: TRBD1
j_call: TRBJ1-4
clone_size: .
cdr3_aa: CASSSGGGKLFF
cdr3_nt: TGTGCCAGCAGTTCAGGGGGTGGAAAACTGTTTTTT

v_call: TRBV4-1
d_call: .
j_call: TRBJ2-7
clone_size: .
cdr3_aa: CASSQGEYRQGEQYF
cdr3_nt: TGCGCCAGCAGCCAAGGTGAATACAGGCAGGGCGAGCAGTACTTC

v_call: TRBV7-2
d_call: TRBD2
j_call: TRBJ2-7
clone_size: once
cdr3_aa: CASSPGPGGSLDEQYF
cdr3_nt: TGTGCCAGCAGCCCCGGTCCTGGCGGGAGTTTGGACGAGCAGTACTTC

v_call: TRBV28
d_call: TRBD1
j_call: TRBJ1-5
clone_size: .
cdr3_aa: CASSAAGTAYQPQHF
cdr3_nt: TGTGCCAGCAGTGCCGCCGGGACAGCATATCAGCCCCAGCATTTT

v_call: TRBV28
d_call: TRBD1
j_call: TRBJ2-7
clone_size: .
cdr3_aa: CASSSAGTGSYEQYF
cdr3_nt: TGTGCCAGCAGTTCCGCCGGGACAGGCAGCTACGAGCAGTACTTC